Listed below are T cell receptor beta chains from one sample, sequenced in a study of blood T cell repertoires in COVID-19. The data were produced by immunoSEQ multiplex PCR, yet TCRdb's version contains in-frame clones alone and is incomplete. The sample gives approximately 120,000 clones, almost 85% of which show up once; more than 10% is in the top ten. Sequenced: peripheral blood. These receptors originate from a human donor in a cohort sampled during active COVID-19. CDR3s include the opening cysteine and the closing phenylalanine or tryptophan. The size of a clone is reported for some rows only, either as once, few or many, or as a class for expanded clones.

abundance	v_gene	CDR3aa
-	TRBV5-1	CASSLDGQYNQPQHF
-	TRBV4-1	CASSQGTGGYGYTF
-	TRBV6-6	CASSYSQGDEQFF
-	TRBV6-1	CASSELRPGGNEKLFF
-	TRBV5-1	CASSLDPGENIQYF
once	TRBV18	CASSQQTGQYEQYF
-	TRBV6-6	CASSGRQPPYEQYF
-	TRBV12-5	CASGYSQGEGYNSPLHF
few	TRBV29-1	CSVETGFHETQYF
once	TRBV19	CASSWGRPNEKLFF
-	TRBV30	CAWSATWTGGVNTEAFF
-	TRBV6-1	CASSEISQGYLYGYTF
once	TRBV27	CASREGSGYSNQPQHF
-	TRBV21-1	CASSKVPTSGSYEQYF
-	TRBV25-1	CASSIPGGMNTEAFF
-	TRBV5-1	CASSLPSFTNTEAFF
-	TRBV25-1	CASSRQGRGLTGNTIYF
-	TRBV23-1	CASSHRDSDSNQPQHF
-	TRBV5-4	CASSLTGQGRPQYF
-	TRBV18	CASSPPAGREETQYF
-	TRBV6-5	CASWPGTKAHYGYTF
-	TRBV5-6	CASNDYQGPGKLFF
many	TRBV5-1	CASSFRAAGEEDEKLFF
-	TRBV30	CAWSVRPWRGDGAFF
once	TRBV3-1/TRBV3-2	CASSQDSGQWDTQYF
-	TRBV7-9	CASSLGGTDNEKLFF
few	TRBV7-7	CASSPTRGGEQYF
-	TRBV18	CASSPPFGGGQGRFYEQYF
once	TRBV13	CASSPQGARGNTIYF
-	TRBV4-1	CASKRSPGGAPETQYF
-	TRBV3-1/TRBV3-2	CASSLPGRYGYTF
-	TRBV29-1	CSVVQGETQYF
-	TRBV4-1	CASSHFDRVGHTEAFF
-	TRBV5-4	CASSSSKEDGDETQYF
-	TRBV7-9	CASSHDRGGGNYGYTF
-	TRBV7-2	CASSLYGGRGDEQFF
-	TRBV4-1	CASSQDLAPGGYTF
-	TRBV27	CASSLYTGSPLHF
few	TRBV14	CASRHVPRGPLHF
-	TRBV19	CASRQGPLEETQYF
-	TRBV30	CAWTPGQGAGGYTF